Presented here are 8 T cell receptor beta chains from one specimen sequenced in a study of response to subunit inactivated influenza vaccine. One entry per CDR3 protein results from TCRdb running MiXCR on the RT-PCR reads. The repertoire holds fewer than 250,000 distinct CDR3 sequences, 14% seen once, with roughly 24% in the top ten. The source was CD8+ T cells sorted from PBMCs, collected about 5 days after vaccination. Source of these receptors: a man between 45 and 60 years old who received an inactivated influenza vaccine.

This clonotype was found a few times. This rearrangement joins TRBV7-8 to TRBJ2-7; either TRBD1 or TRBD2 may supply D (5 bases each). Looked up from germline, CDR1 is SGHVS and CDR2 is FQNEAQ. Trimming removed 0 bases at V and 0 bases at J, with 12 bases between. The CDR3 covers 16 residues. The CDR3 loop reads CASSLAQAGSSYEQYF. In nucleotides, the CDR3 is TGTGCCAGCAGCTTAGCGCAAGCAGGGAGCTCCTACGAGCAGTACTTC.

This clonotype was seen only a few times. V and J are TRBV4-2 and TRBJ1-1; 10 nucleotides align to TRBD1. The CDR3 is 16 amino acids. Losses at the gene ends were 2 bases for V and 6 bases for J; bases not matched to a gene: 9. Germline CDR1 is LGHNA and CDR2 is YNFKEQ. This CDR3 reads CASSQPGTGEEAEAFF. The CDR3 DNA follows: TGTGCCAGCAGCCAACCCGGGACAGGGGAGGAGGCTGAAGCTTTCTTT.

This chain's CDR3 is CATSRDYTQSPNYGYTF. DNA of the CDR3: TGTGCCACCAGCAGAGATTACACCCAATCCCCTAACTATGGCTACACCTTC. This chain uses TRBV15 with TRBJ1-2; D gene uncertain. Germline CDR1 reads LNHNV; CDR2 reads YYDKDF (reference sequence). The CDR3 covers 17 residues. V lost 0 bases, J lost 0 bases, and 14 bases lay in between.

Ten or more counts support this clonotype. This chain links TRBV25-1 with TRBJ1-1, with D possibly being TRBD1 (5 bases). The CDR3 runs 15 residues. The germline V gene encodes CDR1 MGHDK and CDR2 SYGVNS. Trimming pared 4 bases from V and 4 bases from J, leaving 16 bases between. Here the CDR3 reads CASSGPGGGGTEAFF. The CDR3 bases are TGTGCCAGCAGTGGACCTGGGGGTGGGGGCACTGAAGCTTTCTTT. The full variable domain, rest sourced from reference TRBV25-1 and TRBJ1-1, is EADIYQTPRYLVIGTGKKITLECSQTMGHDKMYWYQQDPGMELHLIHYSYGVNSTEKGDLSSESTVSRIRTEHFPLTLESARPSHTSQYLCASSGPGGGGTEAFFGQGTRLTVV.

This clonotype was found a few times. CDR3 sequence (DNA): TGTGCCAGCAGCGTAGGGGCTGGCGGGGCTACCTACGAGCAGTACTTC. Translated, it gives CASSVGAGGATYEQYF. The chain joins TRBV9 to TRBJ2-7; D might be TRBD2 (6 bases). The CDR3 sequence is 16 residues long. Looked up from germline, CDR1 is SGDLS and CDR2 is YYNGEE. Trimming took 0 bases from V and 2 from J, leaving 15 bases between them.

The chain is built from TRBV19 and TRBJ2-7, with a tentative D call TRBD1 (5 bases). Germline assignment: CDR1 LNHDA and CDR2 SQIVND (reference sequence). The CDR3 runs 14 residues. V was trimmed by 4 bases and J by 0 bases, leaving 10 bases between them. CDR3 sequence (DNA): TGTGCCAGTAGTACGACAGTGTCCTCCTACGAGCAGTACTTC. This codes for CASSTTVSSYEQYF.

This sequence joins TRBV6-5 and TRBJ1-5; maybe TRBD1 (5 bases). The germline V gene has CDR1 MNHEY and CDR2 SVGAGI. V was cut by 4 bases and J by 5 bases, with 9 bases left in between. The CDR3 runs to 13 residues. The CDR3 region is CASSLDSDQPQHF. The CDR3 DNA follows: TGTGCCAGCAGTTTAGACAGCGATCAGCCCCAGCATTTT.

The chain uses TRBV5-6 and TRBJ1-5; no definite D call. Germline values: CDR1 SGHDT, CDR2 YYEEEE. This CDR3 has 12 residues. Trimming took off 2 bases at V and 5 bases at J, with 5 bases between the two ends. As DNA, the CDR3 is TGTGCCAGCAGCTTTACAGATCAGCCCCAGCATTTT. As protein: CASSFTDQPQHF.